This TCR beta chain came from a study of identical twins (dated by TCRdb to about 2016). Study-wide context: To test whether fetal clonotypes persist, this study deep-sequenced TCR alpha and beta repertoires from monozygotic twins, from unrelated adults of various ages, and from cord blood. Replicate twin experiments were performed at different times using different library preparation protocols to rule out contamination. Points the paper makes about the study in general: Conclusions relied on cross-sectional statistical analysis, since the same donors could not be followed over many years. The excess sharing between twins in beta out-of-frame sequences was weaker because fewer shared sequences reduced the signal-to-noise ratio. Abundant cord blood beta clonotypes had fewer insertions, young adult naive repertoires showed a similar but weaker trend, and memory repertoires showed no such trend. Out-of-frame TCR alpha sharing in monozygotic twins was systematically underestimated by recombination models, whereas sharing between unrelated individuals was in agreement with the recombination models. Compared with coincidental sharing between unrelated individuals, an excess of low generation-probability sequences was observed among out-of-frame TCR alpha sequences shared between twins. Invariant T cells such as MAIT and iNKT could partly confound zero-insertion analyses, although diverse VJ usage argued against such confounding for most clonotypes.

Library construction relied on 5' RACE. The instrument given in TCRdb is Illumina HiSeq 2000. A universal primer binding site was introduced by template switching, and a unique molecular identifier was present in the final cDNA, enabling accurate counting of TCR cDNA molecules. Specific primers in the conserved constant-segment region were used to synthesize first-strand cDNA for TCR alpha and beta chains. Each cDNA library was double barcoded, with a SMART-Mk sample barcode plus Illumina barcodes, to control for contamination. TruSeq adapter sequences, together with Illumina sample barcodes, were added in two successive PCR steps. TCR alpha and beta cDNA libraries were sequenced on the Illumina HiSeq platform with custom primers. For the original study's pipeline: Unique molecular identifiers were extracted from raw reads with MiGEC, and CDR3 positions were determined with MiXCR. For each individual, recombination models were inferred using an EM algorithm with the repgenHMM and IGoR tools. Shared clonotypes were analyzed with the tcR package in R, and sharing was normalized by the product of cloneset sizes. To study raw recombination free of thymic and clonal selection effects, out-of-frame nonproductive sequences were analyzed. TCRdb trimmed the raw reads at Q25, called clones with MiXCR and kept productive beta chains. Merged by CDR3 protein, the rows form single entries marked with the most common genes and DNA. TCRdb, rather than the study authors, made the V and J calls. The sample table records some 270,000 distinct CDR3 sequences; around 8.3% of these occur just once. Less than 4% of the sample goes to the ten largest clones.

Every donor was a healthy Caucasian. Three pairs of female monozygotic twins, all aged roughly 18 to 30 years, made up the twin cohort. CD4+ and CD8+ T cell populations were isolated with positive isolation kits from Invitrogen. Notes on this clonotype: Its antigen is not yet known. No much larger clone is present one base from it, and per-base qualities are unavailable.

V and J are truncated by 0 bases and 6 bases respectively, leaving an intervening sequence of 11 bases. The CDR3 numbers 14 residues from cysteine through phenylalanine. Just the 42-base CDR3 DNA is kept, in frame starting at base 1. Looking up the germline V gene yields CDR1 MNHEY and CDR2 SVGEGT. The data were also submitted as part of a second study, on yellow fever vaccine responses in identical twins. The second study also describes: The T cell response to vaccination in identical twins was reported by the authors to appear partly convergent and partly personalized. In the study, vaccine-responding T cell clones were precisely tracked in identical twins.

Specimen: CD8+ T cells sorted from blood. This sequence originates from a woman aged 18-30 years in good health. The chain employs TRBV6-2 or TRBV6-3 and TRBJ1-1; no D gene is confidently identified. This receptor carries the CDR3 CASSYSSGSAEAFF. The base sequence is TGTGCCAGCAGTTACTCGTCTGGGTCGGCTGAAGCTTTCTTT.